This section outlines one TCR beta chain sequence together with its context. Its specificity is not known. This CDR3 contains 13 residues. CDR1 and CDR2 from the germline V gene are SGHTA and FQGNSA. The V segment lost 4 bases and the J segment 13 bases; nucleotides outside the gene matches: 5. The sample belongs to a study of OX40 agonist ivuxolimab in advanced cancers. Study-wide background: Patients got intravenous ivuxolimab at 0.01 to 10 mg/kg every 2 weeks. Study observations and caveats: Clonal expansion from baseline to week 6 occurred in both CD4+ and CD8+ T cells. Low normalized clonal expansion also occurred in some nonresponding patients.

Measured with immunoSEQ multiplex PCR; TCRdb has only the in-frame clones, and not every one. This sample has 45,000 to 65,000 clones, with about 80% found just once. The clonotype originates from an adult with an advanced solid tumor such as melanoma, head and neck, liver or kidney cancer. The source material was CD4+ or CD8+ T cells sorted from blood, sampled in a trial of the OX40 agonist ivuxolimab. This rearrangement joins TRBV7-2 to TRBJ1-6; 9 positions match TRBD1. The CDR3 here is CASSSDRGQPLHF. The CDR3 bases are TGTGCCAGCAGCTCGGACAGGGGCCAGCCCCTCCACTTT.